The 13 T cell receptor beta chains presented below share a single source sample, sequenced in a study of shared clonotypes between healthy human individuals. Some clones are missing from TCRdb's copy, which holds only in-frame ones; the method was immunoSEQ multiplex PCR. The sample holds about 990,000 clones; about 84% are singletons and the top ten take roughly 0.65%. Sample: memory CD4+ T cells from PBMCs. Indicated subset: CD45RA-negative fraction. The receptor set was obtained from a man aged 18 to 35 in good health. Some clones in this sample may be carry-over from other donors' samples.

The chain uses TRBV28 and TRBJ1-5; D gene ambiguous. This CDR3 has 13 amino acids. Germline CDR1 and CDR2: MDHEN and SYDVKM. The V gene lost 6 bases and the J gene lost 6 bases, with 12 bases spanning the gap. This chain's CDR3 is CASRSKERQPQHF. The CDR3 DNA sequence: TGTGCCAGCAGGTCGAAGGAGCGTCAGCCCCAGCATTTT.

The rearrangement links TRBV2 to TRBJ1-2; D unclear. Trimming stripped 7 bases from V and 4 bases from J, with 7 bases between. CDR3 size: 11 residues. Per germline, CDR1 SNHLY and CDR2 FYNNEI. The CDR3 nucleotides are TGTGCCAGCAAACAGACCTATGGCTACACCTTC. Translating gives CASKQTYGYTF.

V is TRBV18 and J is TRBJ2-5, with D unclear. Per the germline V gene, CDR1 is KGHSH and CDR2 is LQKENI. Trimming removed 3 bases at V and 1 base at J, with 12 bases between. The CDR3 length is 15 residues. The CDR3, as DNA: TGTGCCAGCTCACCTCCGGCCGGCGCCCAAGAGACCCAGTACTTC. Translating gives CASSPPAGAQETQYF.

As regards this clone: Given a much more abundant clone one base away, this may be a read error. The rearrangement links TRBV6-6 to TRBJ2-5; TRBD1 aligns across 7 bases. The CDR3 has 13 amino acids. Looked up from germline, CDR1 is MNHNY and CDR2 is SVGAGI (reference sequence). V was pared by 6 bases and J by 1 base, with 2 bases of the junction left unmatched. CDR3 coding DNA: TGTGCCAGCAGCTGGGACAGCCAAGAGACCCAGTACTTC. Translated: CASSWDSQETQYF.

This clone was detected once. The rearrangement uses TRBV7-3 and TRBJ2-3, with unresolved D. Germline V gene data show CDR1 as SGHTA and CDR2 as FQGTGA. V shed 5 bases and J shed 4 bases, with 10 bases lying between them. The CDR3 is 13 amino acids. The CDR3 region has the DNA TGTGCCAGCAGCCTCCCCTCGGCAGATACGCAGTATTTT. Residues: CASSLPSADTQYF.

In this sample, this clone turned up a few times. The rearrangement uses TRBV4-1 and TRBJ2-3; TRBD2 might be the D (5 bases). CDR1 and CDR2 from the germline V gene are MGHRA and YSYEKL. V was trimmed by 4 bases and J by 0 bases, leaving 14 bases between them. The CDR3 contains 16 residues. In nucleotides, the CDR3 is TGCGCCAGCAGCCGTCTAGGACTGGCCAGCACAGATACGCAGTATTTT. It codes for CASSRLGLASTDTQYF.

CDR3 sequence reads: CASSSGTGVQPQHF. CDR3 bases: TGTGCCAGCAGCTCCGGGACAGGGGTTCAGCCCCAGCATTTT. V gene TRBV2 combines with J gene TRBJ1-5; TRBD1 matches at 10 bases. The CDR3 is made up of 14 amino acids. The germline V gene encodes CDR1 SNHLY and CDR2 FYNNEI. The V and J ends lost 6 bases and 6 bases, in that order; junction bases with no gene match: 5.

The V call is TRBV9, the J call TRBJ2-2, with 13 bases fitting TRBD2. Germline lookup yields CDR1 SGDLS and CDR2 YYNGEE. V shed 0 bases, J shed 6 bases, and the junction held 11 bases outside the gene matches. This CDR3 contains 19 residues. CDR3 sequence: CASSVVGLAGERGSGELFF. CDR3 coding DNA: TGTGCCAGCAGCGTAGTTGGACTAGCGGGAGAAAGGGGGTCCGGGGAGCTGTTTTTT.

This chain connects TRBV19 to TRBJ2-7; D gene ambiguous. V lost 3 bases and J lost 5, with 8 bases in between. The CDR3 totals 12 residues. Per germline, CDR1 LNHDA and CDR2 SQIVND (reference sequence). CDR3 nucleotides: TGTGCCAGTAGTATTTGGGGAAACGAGCAGTACTTC. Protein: CASSIWGNEQYF.

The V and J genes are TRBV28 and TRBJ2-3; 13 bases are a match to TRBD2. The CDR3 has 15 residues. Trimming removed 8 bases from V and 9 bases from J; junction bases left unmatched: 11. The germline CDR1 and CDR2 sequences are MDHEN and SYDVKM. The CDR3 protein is CASPPTSGRWGTQYF. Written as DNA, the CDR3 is TGTGCCAGCCCACCGACTAGCGGGAGGTGGGGGACGCAGTATTTT.

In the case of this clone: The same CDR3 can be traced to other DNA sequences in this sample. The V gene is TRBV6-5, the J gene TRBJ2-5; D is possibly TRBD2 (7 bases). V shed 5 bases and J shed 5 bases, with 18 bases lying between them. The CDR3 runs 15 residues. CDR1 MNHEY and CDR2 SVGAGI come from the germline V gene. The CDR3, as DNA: TGTGCCAGCAGTCCTGGGGGGGCTACCGGGGAGACCCAGTACTTC. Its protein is CASSPGGATGETQYF.

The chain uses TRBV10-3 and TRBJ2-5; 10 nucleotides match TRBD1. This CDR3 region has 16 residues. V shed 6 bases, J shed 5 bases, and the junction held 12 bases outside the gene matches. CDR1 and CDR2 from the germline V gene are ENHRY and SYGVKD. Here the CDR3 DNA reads TGTGCCATCAGCGAAGCTGGGACAGGGGTACGGGAGACCCAGTACTTC. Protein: CAISEAGTGVRETQYF.

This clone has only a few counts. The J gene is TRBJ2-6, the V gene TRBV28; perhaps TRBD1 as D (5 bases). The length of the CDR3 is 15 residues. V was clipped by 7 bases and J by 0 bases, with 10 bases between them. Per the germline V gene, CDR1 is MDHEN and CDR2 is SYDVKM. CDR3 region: CASTGPSSGANVLTF. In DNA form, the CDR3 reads TGTGCCAGCACAGGGCCGAGCTCTGGGGCCAACGTCCTGACTTTC.